This entry lists 5 T cell receptor beta chains sequenced from one sample in a study of neurological immune-mediated disorders. MiXCR was run by TCRdb on the 5' RACE reads, yielding one entry per CDR3 protein. The table records approximately 70,000 distinct CDR3 sequences, roughly 3.9% of them present only once. The sample taken for sequencing was PBMCs. The receptors originated from a man aged 25-40 years with multiple sclerosis.

In its sample, this clonotype was seen many times. The V gene is TRBV6-5, the J gene TRBJ1-4; no clear D gene. This CDR3 contains 14 residues. The V end lost 3 bases, the J end lost 8 bases, and 13 bases lay between the germline ends. Per germline, CDR1 MNHEY and CDR2 SVGAGI. For the CDR3, the DNA is TGTGCCAGCAGTTATGACCGTGTACGGGAAAAACTGTTTTTT. It yields the protein CASSYDRVREKLFF.

In the case of this clonotype: A read error may produce the germline difference seen at one junction end. The genes are TRBV4-1 and TRBJ1-6; D remains ambiguous. The CDR3 contains 18 residues. Germline CDR1 reads MGHRA; CDR2 reads YSYEKL. The CDR3 region has the DNA TGCGCCAGCAGCCACCCTTTTGGTGGGGAGACCTATAATTCACCCCTCAACTTT. It codes for CASSHPFGGETYNSPLNF.

This clonotype was counted at least ten times. The CDR3 is CASRGDEETQYF. In nucleotides, the CDR3 is TGTGCCAGCAGGGGGGATGAAGAGACCCAGTACTTC. The chain employs TRBV2 and TRBJ2-5, with D perhaps assigned TRBD1 or TRBD2 (5 bases each). Per germline, CDR1 SNHLY and CDR2 FYNNEI. The CDR3 length is 12 residues. V was pared by 6 bases and J by 3 bases, with 8 bases between.

This clonotype has a count of ten or more. This rearrangement joins TRBV20-1 to TRBJ2-2; 8 nucleotides align to TRBD2. Germline V CDR1 and CDR2: DFQATT, SNEGSKA (reference sequence). The length of the CDR3 is 14 residues. Trimming took 6 bases from V and 2 from J; bases not matched to a gene: 5. The CDR3 region has the DNA TGCAGTGCCCGAAGCGGGGGAAACACCGGGGAGCTGTTTTTT. Its protein is CSARSGGNTGELFF.

This clonotype was picked up many times. V usage is TRBV6-2 or TRBV6-3 and J usage is TRBJ2-1, with no clear D. The V end lost 6 bases, the J end lost 0 bases, and 3 bases lay between the germline ends. Looked up from germline, CDR1 is MNHEY and CDR2 is SVGEGT. The CDR3 consists of 12 residues. The CDR3 protein is CASRDSYNEQFF. The CDR3 nucleotides are TGTGCCAGCAGGGACTCCTACAATGAGCAGTTCTTC.